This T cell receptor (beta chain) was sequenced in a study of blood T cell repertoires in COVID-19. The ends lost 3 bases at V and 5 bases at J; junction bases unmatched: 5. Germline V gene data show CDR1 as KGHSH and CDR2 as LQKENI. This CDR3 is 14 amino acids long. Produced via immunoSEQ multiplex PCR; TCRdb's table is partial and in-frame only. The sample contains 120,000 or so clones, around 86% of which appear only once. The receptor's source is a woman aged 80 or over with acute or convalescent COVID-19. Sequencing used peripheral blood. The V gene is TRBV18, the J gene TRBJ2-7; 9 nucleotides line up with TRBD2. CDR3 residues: CASSPMRGGDEQYF. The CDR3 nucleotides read TGTGCCAGCTCACCGATGCGGGGGGGCGACGAGCAGTACTTC.